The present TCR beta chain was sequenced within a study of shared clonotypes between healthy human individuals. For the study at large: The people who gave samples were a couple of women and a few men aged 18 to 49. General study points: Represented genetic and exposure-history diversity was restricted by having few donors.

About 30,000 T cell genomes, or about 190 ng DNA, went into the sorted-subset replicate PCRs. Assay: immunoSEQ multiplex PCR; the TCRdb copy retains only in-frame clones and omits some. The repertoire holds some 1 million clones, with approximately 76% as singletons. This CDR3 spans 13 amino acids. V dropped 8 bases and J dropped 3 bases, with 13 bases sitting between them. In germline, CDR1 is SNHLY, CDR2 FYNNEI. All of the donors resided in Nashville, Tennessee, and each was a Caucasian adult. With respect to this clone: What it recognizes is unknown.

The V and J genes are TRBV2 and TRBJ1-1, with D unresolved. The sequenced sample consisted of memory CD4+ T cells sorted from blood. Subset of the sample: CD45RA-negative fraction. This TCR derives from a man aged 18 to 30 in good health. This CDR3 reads CASGSESYTEAFF. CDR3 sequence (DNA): TGTGCCAGCGGATCGGAGAGCTACACTGAAGCTTTCTTT.